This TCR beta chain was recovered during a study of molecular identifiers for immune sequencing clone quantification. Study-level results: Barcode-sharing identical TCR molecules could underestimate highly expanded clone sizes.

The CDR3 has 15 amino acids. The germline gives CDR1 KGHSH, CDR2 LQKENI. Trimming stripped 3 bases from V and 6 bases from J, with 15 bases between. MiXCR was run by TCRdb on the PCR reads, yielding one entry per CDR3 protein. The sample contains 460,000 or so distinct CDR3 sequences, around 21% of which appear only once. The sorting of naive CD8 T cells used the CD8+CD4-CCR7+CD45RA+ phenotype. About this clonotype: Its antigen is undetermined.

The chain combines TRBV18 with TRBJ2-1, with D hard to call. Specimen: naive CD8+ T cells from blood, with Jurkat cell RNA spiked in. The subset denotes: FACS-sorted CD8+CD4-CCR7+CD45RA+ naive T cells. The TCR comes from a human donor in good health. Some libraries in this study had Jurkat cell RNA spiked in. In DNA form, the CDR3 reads TGTGCCAGCTCACCGGATGAACAGCGACGCAATGAGCAGTTCTTC. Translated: CASSPDEQRRNEQFF. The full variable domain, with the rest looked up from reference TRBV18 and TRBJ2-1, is NAGVMQNPRHLVRRRGQEARLRCSPMKGHSHVYWYRQLPEEGLKFMVYLQKENIIDESGMPKERFSAEFPKEGPSILRIQQVVRGDSAAYFCASSPDEQRRNEQFFGPGTRLTVL.